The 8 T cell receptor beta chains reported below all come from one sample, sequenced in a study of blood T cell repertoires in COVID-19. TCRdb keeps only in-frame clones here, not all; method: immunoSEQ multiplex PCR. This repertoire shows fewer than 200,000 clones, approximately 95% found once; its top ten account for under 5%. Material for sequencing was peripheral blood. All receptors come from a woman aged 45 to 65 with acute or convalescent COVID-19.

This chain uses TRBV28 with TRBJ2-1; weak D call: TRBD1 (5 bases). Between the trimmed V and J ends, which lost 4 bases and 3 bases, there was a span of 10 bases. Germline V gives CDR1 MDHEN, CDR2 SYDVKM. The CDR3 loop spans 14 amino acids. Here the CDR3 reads CASSSSGNYNEQFF. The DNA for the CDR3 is TGTGCCAGCAGTTCCTCAGGGAACTACAATGAGCAGTTCTTC.

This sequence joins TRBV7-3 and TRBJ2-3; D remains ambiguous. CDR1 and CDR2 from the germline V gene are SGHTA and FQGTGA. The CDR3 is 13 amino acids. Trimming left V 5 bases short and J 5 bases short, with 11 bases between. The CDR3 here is CASSPRPGDTQYF. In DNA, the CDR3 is TGTGCCAGCAGCCCCCGCCCCGGAGATACGCAGTATTTT. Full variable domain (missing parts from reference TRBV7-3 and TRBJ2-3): GAGVSQTPSNKVTEKGKYVELRCDPISGHTALYWYRQSLGQGPEFLIYFQGTGAADDSGLPNDRFFAVRPEGSVSTLKIQRTERGDSAVYLCASSPRPGDTQYFGPGTRLTVL.

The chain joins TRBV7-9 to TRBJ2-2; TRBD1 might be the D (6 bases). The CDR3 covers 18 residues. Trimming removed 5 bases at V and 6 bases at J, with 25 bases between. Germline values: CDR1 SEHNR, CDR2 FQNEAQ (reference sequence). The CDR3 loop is CASSLPGQFGGPAGELFF. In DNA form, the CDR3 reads TGTGCCAGCAGCCTGCCCGGACAGTTTGGGGGCCCAGCCGGGGAGCTGTTTTTT.

The CDR3 reads CAWSRDRGSTGELFF. As DNA, the CDR3 is TGTGCCTGGAGTCGCGACAGGGGAAGCACCGGGGAGCTGTTTTTT. The V and J genes are TRBV30 and TRBJ2-2, with 8 bases identical to TRBD1. V was clipped by 2 bases and J by 4 bases; unmatched bases: 6. The CDR3 contains 15 residues. Germline CDR1 and CDR2: GTSNPN and SVGIG (reference sequence).

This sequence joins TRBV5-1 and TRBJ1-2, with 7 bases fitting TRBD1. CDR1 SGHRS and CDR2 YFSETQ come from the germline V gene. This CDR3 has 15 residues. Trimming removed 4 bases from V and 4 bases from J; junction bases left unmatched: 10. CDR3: CASSTGDREVYGYTF. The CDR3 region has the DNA TGCGCCAGCAGCACAGGAGACAGGGAGGTCTATGGCTACACCTTC.

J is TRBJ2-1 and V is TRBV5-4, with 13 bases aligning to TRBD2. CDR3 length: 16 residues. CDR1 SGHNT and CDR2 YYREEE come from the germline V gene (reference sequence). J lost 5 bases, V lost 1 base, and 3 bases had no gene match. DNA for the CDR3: TGTGCCAGCAGCTTGCCGACTAGCGGGGGGAACAATGAGCAGTTCTTC. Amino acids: CASSLPTSGGNNEQFF.

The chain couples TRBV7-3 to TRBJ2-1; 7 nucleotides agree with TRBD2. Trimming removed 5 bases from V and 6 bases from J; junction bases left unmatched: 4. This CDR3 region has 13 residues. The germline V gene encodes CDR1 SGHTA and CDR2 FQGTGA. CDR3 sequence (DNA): TGTGCCAGCAGCCGTAGCGGGCGCAATGAGCAGTTCTTC. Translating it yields CASSRSGRNEQFF.

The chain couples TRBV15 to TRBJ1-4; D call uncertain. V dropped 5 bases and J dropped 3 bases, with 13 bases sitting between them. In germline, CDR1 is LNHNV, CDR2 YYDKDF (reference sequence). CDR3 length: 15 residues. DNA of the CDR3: TGTGCCACCAGCCGGAACCGAGGGCCTAATGAAAAACTGTTTTTT. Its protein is CATSRNRGPNEKLFF.